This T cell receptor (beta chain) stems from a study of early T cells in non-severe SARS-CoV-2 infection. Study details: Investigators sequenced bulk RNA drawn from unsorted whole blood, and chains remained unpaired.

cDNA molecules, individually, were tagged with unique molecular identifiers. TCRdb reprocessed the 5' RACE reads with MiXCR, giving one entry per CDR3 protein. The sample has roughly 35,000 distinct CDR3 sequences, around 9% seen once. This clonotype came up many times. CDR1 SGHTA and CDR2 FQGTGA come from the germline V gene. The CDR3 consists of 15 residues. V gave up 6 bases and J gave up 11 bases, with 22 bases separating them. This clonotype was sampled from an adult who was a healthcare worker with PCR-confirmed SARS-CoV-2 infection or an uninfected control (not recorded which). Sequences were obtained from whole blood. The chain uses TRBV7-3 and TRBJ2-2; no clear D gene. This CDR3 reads CASSLRPAPGPELFF. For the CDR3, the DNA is TGTGCCAGCAGTCTAAGGCCCGCCCCCGGCCCCGAGCTGTTTTTT.